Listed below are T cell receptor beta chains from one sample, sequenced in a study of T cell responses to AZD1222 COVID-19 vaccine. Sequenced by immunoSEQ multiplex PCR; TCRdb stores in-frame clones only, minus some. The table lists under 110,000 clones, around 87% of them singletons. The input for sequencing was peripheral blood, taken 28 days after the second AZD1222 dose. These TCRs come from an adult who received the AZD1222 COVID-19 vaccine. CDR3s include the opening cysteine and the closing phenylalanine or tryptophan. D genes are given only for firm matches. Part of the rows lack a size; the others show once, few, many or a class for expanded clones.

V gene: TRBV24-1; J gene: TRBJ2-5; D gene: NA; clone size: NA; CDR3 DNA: TGTGCCACCAGTGGCCCCCAGGGGGGTCACGAGACCCAGTACTTC; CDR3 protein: CATSGPQGGHETQYF
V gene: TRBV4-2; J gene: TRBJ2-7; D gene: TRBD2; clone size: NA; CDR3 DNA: TGTGCCAGCAGCCAAGATCGACTAGCGGGAGACGAGCAGTACTTC; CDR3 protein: CASSQDRLAGDEQYF
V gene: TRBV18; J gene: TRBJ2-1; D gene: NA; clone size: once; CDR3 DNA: TGTGCCAGCTCACCCCCTCAGGGAGTCTCCTACAATGAGCAGTTCTTC; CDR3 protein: CASSPPQGVSYNEQFF
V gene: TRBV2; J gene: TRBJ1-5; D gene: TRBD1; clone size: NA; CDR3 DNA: TGTGCCAGCAGTGAGACAGGGGAGGCTCAGCCCCAGCATTTT; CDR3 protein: CASSETGEAQPQHF
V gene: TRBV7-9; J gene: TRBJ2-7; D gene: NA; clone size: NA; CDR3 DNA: TGTGCCAGCAGCTCGTGGCCCATTTTAGAGCAGTACTTC; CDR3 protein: CASSSWPILEQYF
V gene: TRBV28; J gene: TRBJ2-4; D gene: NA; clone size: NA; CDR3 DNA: TGTGCCACGCTGGACAGCCTAGCCAAAAACATTCAGTACTTC; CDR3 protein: CATLDSLAKNIQYF
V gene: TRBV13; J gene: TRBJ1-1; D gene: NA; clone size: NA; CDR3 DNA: TGTGCCAGCAGCACTCGAGGGTCAGGGAAGTGGACTGAAGCTTTCTTT; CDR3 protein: CASSTRGSGKWTEAFF
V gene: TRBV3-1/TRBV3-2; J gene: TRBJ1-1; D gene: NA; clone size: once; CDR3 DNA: TGTGCCAGCAGCCAAGCCCCCAAGAGAGCTTTCTTT; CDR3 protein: CASSQAPKRAFF
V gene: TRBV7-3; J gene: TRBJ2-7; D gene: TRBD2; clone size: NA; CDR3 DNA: TGTGCCAGCAGCTTGGCTAGCGGGGTCTCCTACGAGCAGTACTTC; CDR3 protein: CASSLASGVSYEQYF
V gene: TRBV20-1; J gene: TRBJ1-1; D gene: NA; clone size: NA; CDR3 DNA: TGCAGTGCTAGTGGGCAGATAAACACTGAAGCTTTCTTT; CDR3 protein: CSASGQINTEAFF
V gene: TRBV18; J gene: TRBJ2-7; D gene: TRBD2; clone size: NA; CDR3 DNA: TGTGCCAGCTCACCAAACTCCGGGACTAGCTGGAGCTCCTACGAGCAGTACTTC; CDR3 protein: CASSPNSGTSWSSYEQYF
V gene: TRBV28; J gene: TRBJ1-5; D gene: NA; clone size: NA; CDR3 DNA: TGTGCCAGCAGTCTACTCGGGCGGACACTTAATCAGCCCCAGCATTTT; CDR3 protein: CASSLLGRTLNQPQHF
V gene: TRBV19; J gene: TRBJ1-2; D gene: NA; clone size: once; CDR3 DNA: TGTGCCAGTAGCCTGGGGGGGGCTGGCTACACCTTC; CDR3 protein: CASSLGGAGYTF
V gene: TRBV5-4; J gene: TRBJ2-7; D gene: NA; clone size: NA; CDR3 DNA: TGTGCCAGCAGCCCCCGCAACAGGGTCGACGAGCAGTACTTC; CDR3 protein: CASSPRNRVDEQYF
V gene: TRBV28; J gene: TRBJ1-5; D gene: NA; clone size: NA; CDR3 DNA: TGTGCCAGCAGTCGATTTATTGGTCCCCTTAATCAGCCCCAGCATTTT; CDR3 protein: CASSRFIGPLNQPQHF
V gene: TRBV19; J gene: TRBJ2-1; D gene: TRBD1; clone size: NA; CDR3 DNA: TGTGCCAGTAGTGTGGACAGGGTGGGTAATGAGCAGTTCTTC; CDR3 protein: CASSVDRVGNEQFF
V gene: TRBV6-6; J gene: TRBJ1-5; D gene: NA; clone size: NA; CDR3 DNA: TGTGCCAGCAGCATATACAGTAGCGGACATCAGCCCCAGCATTTT; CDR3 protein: CASSIYSSGHQPQHF
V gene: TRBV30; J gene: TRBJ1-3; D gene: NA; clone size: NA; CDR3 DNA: TGTGCCTGGAGGGTACACACCTCTGGAAACACCATATATTTT; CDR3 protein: CAWRVHTSGNTIYF
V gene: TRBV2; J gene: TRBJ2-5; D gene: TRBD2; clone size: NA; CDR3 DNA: TGTGCCAGCCGACTAGCGGCAGGGATGGCCCAGTACTTC; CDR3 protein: CASRLAAGMAQYF
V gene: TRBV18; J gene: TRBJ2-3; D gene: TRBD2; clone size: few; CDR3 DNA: TGTGCCAGCTCCGGGACTAGCGGGGGGGAAGATACGCAGTATTTT; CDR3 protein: CASSGTSGGEDTQYF
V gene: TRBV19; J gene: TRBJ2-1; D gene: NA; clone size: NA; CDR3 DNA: TGTGCCAGTAGTATAATGGCAAAGAATGAGCAGTTCTTC; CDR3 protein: CASSIMAKNEQFF
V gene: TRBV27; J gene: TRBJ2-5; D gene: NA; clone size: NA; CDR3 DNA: TGTGCCAGCAGTTCCGGGACACCAAAAGAGACCCAGTACTTC; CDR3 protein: CASSSGTPKETQYF
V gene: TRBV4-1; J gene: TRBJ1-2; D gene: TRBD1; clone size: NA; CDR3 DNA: TGCGCCAGCAGCCGCTACCGGGACAGTAACTATGGCTACACCTTC; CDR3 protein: CASSRYRDSNYGYTF
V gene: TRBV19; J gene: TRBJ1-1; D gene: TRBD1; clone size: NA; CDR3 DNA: TGTGCCAGCCGGGACAGGGACTTCACTGAAGCTTTCTTT; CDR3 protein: CASRDRDFTEAFF
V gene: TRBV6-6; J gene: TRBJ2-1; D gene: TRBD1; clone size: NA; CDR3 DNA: TGTGCCAGCAGTTACCCGGGACAGGGGGTAAATGAGCAGTTCTTC; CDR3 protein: CASSYPGQGVNEQFF
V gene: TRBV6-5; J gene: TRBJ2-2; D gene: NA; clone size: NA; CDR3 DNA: TGTGCCAGCACCCCGGACAGATCGTGGGGGGAGCTGTTTTTT; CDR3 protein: CASTPDRSWGELFF
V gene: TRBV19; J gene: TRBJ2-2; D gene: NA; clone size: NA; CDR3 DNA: TGTGCCAGTAGTACCGAGGATCCGGGATTCATTCCGAACACCGGGGAGCTGTTTTTT; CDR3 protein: CASSTEDPGFIPNTGELFF
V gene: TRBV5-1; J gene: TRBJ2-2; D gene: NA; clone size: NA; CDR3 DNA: TGCGCCAGCAGCTTGGATACGGCTAACACCGGGGAGCTGTTTTTT; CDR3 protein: CASSLDTANTGELFF
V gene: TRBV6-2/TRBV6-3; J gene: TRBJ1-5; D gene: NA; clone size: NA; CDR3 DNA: TGTGCCAGCAGTTACCTGGGGGTTAGTCAGCCCCAGCATTTT; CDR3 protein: CASSYLGVSQPQHF
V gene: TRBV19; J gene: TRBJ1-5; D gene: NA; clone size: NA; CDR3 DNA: TGTGCCAGTAGTATCGACAGCGGCTACAATCAGCCCCAGCATTTT; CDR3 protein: CASSIDSGYNQPQHF
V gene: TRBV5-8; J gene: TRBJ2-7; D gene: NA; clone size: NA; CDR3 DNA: TGTGCCAGCAGCATGGGTGTGGGGGCCGAGCAGTACTTC; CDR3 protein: CASSMGVGAEQYF
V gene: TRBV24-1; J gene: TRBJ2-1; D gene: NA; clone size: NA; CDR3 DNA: TGTGCCACCAGTGATTCCGGGACACAAATATACAATGAGCAGTTCTTC; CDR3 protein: CATSDSGTQIYNEQFF
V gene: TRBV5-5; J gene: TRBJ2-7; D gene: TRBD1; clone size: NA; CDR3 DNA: TGTGCCAGCAGCCAGGGGGCGACCTACGAGCAGTACTTC; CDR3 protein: CASSQGATYEQYF
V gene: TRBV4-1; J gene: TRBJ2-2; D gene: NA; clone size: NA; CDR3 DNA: TGCGCCAGCAGCCCGACCCCTGGGGAGCTGTTTTTT; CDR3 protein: CASSPTPGELFF
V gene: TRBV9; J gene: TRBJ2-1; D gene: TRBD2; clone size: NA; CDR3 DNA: TGTGCCAGCAGCCCGCGGACTAGCGGTGAGCAGTTCTTC; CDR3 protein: CASSPRTSGEQFF
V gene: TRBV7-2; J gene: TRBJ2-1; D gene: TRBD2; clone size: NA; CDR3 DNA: TGTGCCAGCAGCTTGGTCAGCGGGGCCTCCAATGAGCAGTTCTTC; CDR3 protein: CASSLVSGASNEQFF
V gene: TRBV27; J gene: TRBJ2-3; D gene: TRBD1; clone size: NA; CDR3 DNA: TGTGCCAGCAGTGAACGGACAGGAGCAGATACGCAGTATTTT; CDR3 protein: CASSERTGADTQYF
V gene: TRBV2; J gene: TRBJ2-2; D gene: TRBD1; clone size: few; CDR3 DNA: TGTGCCAGCACACAGGGGCACTGGAACACCGGGGAGCTGTTTTTT; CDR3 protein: CASTQGHWNTGELFF
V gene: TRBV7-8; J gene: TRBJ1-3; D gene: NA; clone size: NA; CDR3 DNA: TGTGCCAGCAGCCCGAGAGGGGAGGCAGGGAGAATCAGAAACACCATATATTTT; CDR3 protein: CASSPRGEAGRIRNTIYF
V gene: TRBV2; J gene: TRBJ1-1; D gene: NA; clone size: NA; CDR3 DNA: TGTGCCAGCAAATTACGCGAAGCTTTCTTT; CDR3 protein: CASKLREAFF
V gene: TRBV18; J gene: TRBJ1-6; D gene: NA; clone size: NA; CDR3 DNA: TGTGCCAGCTCACTTTCCGGGACAATTAATTCACCCCTCCACTTT; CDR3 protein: CASSLSGTINSPLHF
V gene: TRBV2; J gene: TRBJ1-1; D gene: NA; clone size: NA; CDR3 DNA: TGTGCCAGCAGTGTAGCTCTTGGGGGGAACACTGAAGCTTTCTTT; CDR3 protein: CASSVALGGNTEAFF
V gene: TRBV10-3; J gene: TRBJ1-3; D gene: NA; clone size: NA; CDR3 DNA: TGTGCCATCAGTGCGATCGGCTCTGGAAACACCATATATTTT; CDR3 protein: CAISAIGSGNTIYF
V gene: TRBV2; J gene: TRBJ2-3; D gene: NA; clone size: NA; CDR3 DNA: TGTGCCAGCAGTGAAGGGGCGCGCACAGATACGCAGTATTTT; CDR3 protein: CASSEGARTDTQYF
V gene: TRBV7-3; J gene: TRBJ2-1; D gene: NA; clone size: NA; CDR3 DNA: TGTGCCAGCAGCTTATTCCCTAGCTGGAATGAGCAGTTCTTC; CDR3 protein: CASSLFPSWNEQFF
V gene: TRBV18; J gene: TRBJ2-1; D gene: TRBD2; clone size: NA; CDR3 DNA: TGTGCCAGCTCGCTTAAGCGGGAGTGGAATGAGCAGTTCTTC; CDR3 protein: CASSLKREWNEQFF
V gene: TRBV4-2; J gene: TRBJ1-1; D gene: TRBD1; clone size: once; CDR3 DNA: TGTGCCAGCAGCCAGGGGTCAAGGACAGGGGTGAACACTGAAGCTTTCTTT; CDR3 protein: CASSQGSRTGVNTEAFF
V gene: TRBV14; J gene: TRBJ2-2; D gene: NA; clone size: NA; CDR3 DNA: TGTGCCAGCAGCCAAGGTGCCAGCGACGGGGAGCTGTTTTTT; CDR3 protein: CASSQGASDGELFF
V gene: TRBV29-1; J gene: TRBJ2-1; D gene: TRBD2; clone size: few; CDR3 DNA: TGCAGCGTTAGGACTAGCTCCGGAGCGTCCTACAATGAGCAGTTCTTC; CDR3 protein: CSVRTSSGASYNEQFF
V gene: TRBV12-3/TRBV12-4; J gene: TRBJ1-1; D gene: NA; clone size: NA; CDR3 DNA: TGTGCCAGCAGCCCCAAGCCGAACACTGAAGCTTTCTTT; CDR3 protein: CASSPKPNTEAFF
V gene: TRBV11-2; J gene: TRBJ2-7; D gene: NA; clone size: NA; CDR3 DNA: TGTGCCAGCAGCTTGGCTCTACCAGGGGGGGAGCAGTACTTC; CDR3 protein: CASSLALPGGEQYF
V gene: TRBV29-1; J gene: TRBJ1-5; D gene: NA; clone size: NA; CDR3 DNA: TGCAGCGTTTCTAGCACCGCTCTTAGCAATCAGCCCCAGCATTTT; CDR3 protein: CSVSSTALSNQPQHF
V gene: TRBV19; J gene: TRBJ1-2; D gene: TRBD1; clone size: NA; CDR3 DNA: TGTGCCAGACCCAAGACAGGGCCGGACTATGGCTACACCTTC; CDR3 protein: CARPKTGPDYGYTF
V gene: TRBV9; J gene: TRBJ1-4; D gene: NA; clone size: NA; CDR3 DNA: TGTGCCAGCAGCGCCCGGGGGGACGCCCATGAAAAACTGTTTTTT; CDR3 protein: CASSARGDAHEKLFF